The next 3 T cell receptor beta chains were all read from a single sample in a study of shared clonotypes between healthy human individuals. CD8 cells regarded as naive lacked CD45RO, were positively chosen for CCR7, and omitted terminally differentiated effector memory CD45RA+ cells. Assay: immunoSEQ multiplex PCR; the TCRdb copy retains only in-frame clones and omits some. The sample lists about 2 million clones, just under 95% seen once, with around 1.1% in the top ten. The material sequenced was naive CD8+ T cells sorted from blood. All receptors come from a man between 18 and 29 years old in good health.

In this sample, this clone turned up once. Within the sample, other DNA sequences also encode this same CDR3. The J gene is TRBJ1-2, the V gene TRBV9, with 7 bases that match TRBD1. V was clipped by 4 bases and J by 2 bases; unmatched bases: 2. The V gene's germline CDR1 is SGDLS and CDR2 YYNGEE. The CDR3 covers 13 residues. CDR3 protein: CASSLGQNYGYTF. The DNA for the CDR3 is TGTGCCAGCAGCTTGGGACAGAACTATGGCTACACCTTC. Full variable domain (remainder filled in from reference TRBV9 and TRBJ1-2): DSGVTQTPKHLITATGQRVTLRCSPRSGDLSVYWYQQSLDQGLQFLIQYYNGEERAKGNILERFSAQQFPDLHSELNLSSLELGDSALYFCASSLGQNYGYTFGSGTRLTVV.

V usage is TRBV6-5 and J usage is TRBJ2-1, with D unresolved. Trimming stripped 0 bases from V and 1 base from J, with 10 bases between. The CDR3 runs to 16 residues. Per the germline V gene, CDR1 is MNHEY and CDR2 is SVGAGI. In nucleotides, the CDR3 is TGTGCCAGCAGTTACTCGGTTAGCAGTTCCTACAATGAGCAGTTCTTC. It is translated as CASSYSVSSSYNEQFF.

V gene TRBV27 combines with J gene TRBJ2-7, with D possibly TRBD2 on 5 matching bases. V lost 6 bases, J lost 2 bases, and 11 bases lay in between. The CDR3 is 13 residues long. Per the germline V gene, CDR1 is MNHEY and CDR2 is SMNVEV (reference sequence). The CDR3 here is CASSHGLPYEQYF. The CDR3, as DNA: TGTGCCAGCAGCCATGGACTGCCCTACGAGCAGTACTTC.